Presented here are 2 T cell receptor beta chains from one specimen sequenced in a study of identical twins. TCRdb re-called the 5' RACE reads through MiXCR, storing one row per CDR3 protein. The table records 430,000 or so distinct CDR3 sequences, roughly 24% of them present only once. This same sample was also part of a study on T cells expressing NK-cell markers.

The sequenced material came from CD4+ T cells sorted from blood. The receptors were gathered from a woman younger than 35 in good health.

In its sample, this clonotype was seen a few times. The V call is TRBV3-1, the J call TRBJ1-2; D not certain. The germline gives CDR1 LGHDT, CDR2 YNNKEL (reference sequence). The CDR3 is 15 residues long. With 4 bases removed from V and 4 bases from J, the gap between germline ends came to 16 bases. Here the CDR3 DNA reads TGTGCCAGCAGCCGAGATGACCGGGAAATCTATGGCTACACCTTC. Amino acids: CASSRDDREIYGYTF. The complete variable domain, with remaining parts taken from reference TRBV3-1 and TRBJ1-2, reads DTAVSQTPKYLVTQMGNDKSIKCEQNLGHDTMYWYKQDSKKFLKIMFSYNNKELIINETVPNRFSPKSPDKAHLNLHINSLELGDSAVYFCASSRDDREIYGYTFGSGTRLTVV.

This clonotype turned up a few times. The chain joins TRBV7-3 to TRBJ2-5, with a weak D call TRBD2 (6 bases). The length of the CDR3 is 12 residues. Trimming left V 4 bases short and J 5 bases short, with 8 bases between. Per the germline V gene, CDR1 is SGHTA and CDR2 is FQGTGA. The CDR3 loop is CASSSGTETQYF. CDR3 coding DNA: TGTGCCAGCAGCTCTGGGACTGAGACCCAGTACTTC.